This T cell receptor (beta chain) originates from a study of regulatory T cells in long-lasting Graves disease listed by TCRdb under 2021. Regarding the research as a whole: To count as having persistent Graves' disease, a patient had to have received antithyroid drug treatment for over 5 years with TSH receptor autoantibodies remaining persistently positive. Patients with persistent Graves' disease were compared with patients with newly diagnosed Graves' disease using TCR sequencing and RNA sequencing of peripheral blood. The study was conducted in China and was registered as a clinical trial. A total of about 33 samples underwent TCR sequencing, from about 13 patients with persistent Graves' disease and 20 patients with newly diagnosed Graves' disease. In the clinical cohort, patients with persistent Graves' disease had used antithyroid drugs for an average of about 9.3 years.

The protocol used for the library was multiplex PCR. Instrument on record: Illumina HiSeq 4000. iRepertoire HTBI primers and Arm-PCR amplification of CDR3 regions were used to construct TCR beta libraries. PCR products were gel purified before sequencing. In the authors' own workflow: Gene usage analysis of CDR3 amino acid clonotypes used the roughly 60 TRBV and about 15 TRBJ segments found across samples. COPE and FqMerger were used to merge the filtered high-quality paired reads into contigs. BLAST was used to align contigs to IMGT TRBV, TRBD and TRBJ reference genes, and CDR3 was defined according to IMGT. Any clonotype with a frequency above 0.1% was classified as a highly expanded clone. Shannon entropy was used to measure repertoire diversity, and the Gini coefficient was used to measure V-J evenness. Clonotypes shared by more than one individual were considered public. Through fastp at Q25 and MiXCR, TCRdb rebuilt clones from the public reads, retaining in-frame beta chains. Rows with a matching CDR3 protein are joined into one entry that keeps the most common DNA and genes. In this record, the V and J calls reflect TCRdb's handling and not the investigators' own analysis. For this sample there are about 660,000 distinct CDR3 sequences; 25% to 35% appear just once. Around 40% of the sample is in the top ten clones.

Summary of the overall study and its limitations: Patients with persistent disease shared more public clonotypes (around 2,500) than newly diagnosed patients did (about 1,000). Peripheral blood alone was examined, since thyroid tissue, which constituted the primary lesion, could not be accessed. Only the TCR beta chain was sequenced and analyzed. Compared with newly diagnosed patients, patients with persistent Graves' disease had lower TCR Shannon entropy and fewer highly expanded clones, which suggests clonal expansion. The authors noted that the small sample size was a limitation that may lower accuracy. TRBV28, TRBJ1-2 and TRBJ2-5 were preferentially used in persistent disease, while TRBV20-1 and TRBJ2-1 were favored in newly diagnosed disease.

The table lists this clonotype with many counts. Its target antigen remains unknown. Base qualities are not provided; no much larger clone lies one nucleotide away. V is trimmed back by 0 bases and J by 12 bases, and the junction contains 11 bases that no gene match accounts for. Per the germline V gene, SGHAT is the CDR1 and FQNNGV is the CDR2. Reading from cysteine to phenylalanine, the CDR3 counts 14 amino acids. Only CDR3 DNA is held: 42 bases, read in frame from base 1. According to the study, the label for this sample's time point signals: persistent/refractory GD, antithyroid drugs over 5 years with positive TRAb. RNA was extracted from PBMCs in TRIzol for both TCR sequencing and RNA sequencing. The diagnosis of Graves' disease was made according to American Thyroid Association guidelines. Patients for the study were recruited at an endocrinology department in Xi'an, China. Each patient gave approximately 9.7 milliliters of peripheral blood, collected in an EDTA anticoagulant tube. Ficoll Paque Plus density gradient separation was used to isolate PBMCs, and no further T cell sorting was performed. An Agilent 2100 Bioanalyzer and agarose gel were used to assess RNA quality, and a NanoDrop 2000 was used to measure RNA concentration.

The sequence derives from a female donor with Graves disease. Sequences were derived from peripheral blood mononuclear cells (PBMCs), sampled when the disease was refractory, from a patient treated with antithyroid drugs. The chain is assembled from TRBV11-2 and TRBJ2-7; 7 bases in the middle match TRBD1. The CDR3 in this case is CASSLDLADRVRYF. The sequenced DNA: TGTGCCAGCAGCTTAGACTTAGCCGACAGGGTACGGTACTTC.